A single sample gave rise to the 2 T cell receptor beta chains below, sequenced in a study of cytomegalovirus exposure and HLA in healthy donors. PCR used 60 Vbeta primers and 13 Jbeta primers. Generated by immunoSEQ multiplex PCR, the TCRdb table keeps only in-frame clones and is missing some. Its table records 100,000 to 150,000 clones. Sequenced: PBMCs. Every receptor here comes from a man aged 18 to 35 in good health and CMV-seronegative.

This chain uses TRBV6-5 with TRBJ2-1; 10 nucleotides match TRBD2. The V segment lost 4 bases and the J segment 4 bases; nucleotides outside the gene matches: 4. This CDR3 has 15 residues. Germline-derived CDR1 and CDR2 are MNHEY and SVGAGI. The CDR3 region has the DNA TGTGCCAGCAGTTCCTTACTAGCGGGATACAATGAGCAGTTCTTC. Its protein product is CASSSLLAGYNEQFF.

V usage is TRBV28 and J usage is TRBJ1-5, with 9 bases identical to TRBD1. Germline V gives CDR1 MDHEN, CDR2 SYDVKM. CDR3 length equals 13 residues. After removal of 8 bases from V and 4 bases from J, the junction contained 3 bases not matched to a gene. CDR3 nucleotide sequence: TGTGCCAGCGAGGGACAGGGAAATCAGCCCCAGCATTTT. Amino acid sequence: CASEGQGNQPQHF.